This T cell receptor beta chain originates from a study of blood T cell repertoires in COVID-19. About the research overall: Whether acute or convalescent, the COVID-19 samples came from the United States, Italy and Spain. T cells, B-cell-depleted T cells, or PBMCs provided the cDNA or gDNA that served as material.

Authors' methods: Nucleated cell counts were estimated from reference gene primer amplification. The table came from immunoSEQ multiplex PCR; TCRdb's copy has only in-frame clones and leaves some out. The V and J calls and the clone size are those of that table, but D and trimming were determined from the DNA. The data show roughly 80,000 clones, around 90% seen once. Sequencing was performed on peripheral blood. This clonotype was obtained from a human donor in a cohort sampled during active COVID-19.

The chain's CDR3 is CASSDTNSPLHF. Written as DNA, the CDR3 is TGTGCCAGTAGTGACACCAATTCACCCCTCCACTTT. The V and J genes are TRBV19 and TRBJ1-6; no firm D call. V lost 5 bases to trimming and J lost 7 bases, with 6 bases between them. Germline V gene sequence: CDR1 LNHDA, CDR2 SQIVND (reference sequence). CDR3 length: 12 residues.